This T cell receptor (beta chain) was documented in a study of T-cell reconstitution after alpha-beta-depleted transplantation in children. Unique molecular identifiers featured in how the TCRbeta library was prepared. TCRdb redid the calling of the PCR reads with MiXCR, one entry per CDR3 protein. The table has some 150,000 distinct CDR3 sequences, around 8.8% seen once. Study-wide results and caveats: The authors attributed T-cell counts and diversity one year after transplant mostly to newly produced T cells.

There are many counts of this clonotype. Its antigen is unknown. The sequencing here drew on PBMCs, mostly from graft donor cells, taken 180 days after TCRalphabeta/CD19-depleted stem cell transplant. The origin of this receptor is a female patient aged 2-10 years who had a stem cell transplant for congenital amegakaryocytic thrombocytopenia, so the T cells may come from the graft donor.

CDR3 coding DNA: TGTGCCAGCAGTCCAACCGGGCCCGCAAACGAGCAGTACTTC. It codes for CASSPTGPANEQYF. The J gene is TRBJ2-7, the V gene TRBV12-3 or TRBV12-4; D remains unclear. The V end lost 5 bases, the J end lost 5 bases, and 16 bases lay between the germline ends. The CDR3 loop spans 14 amino acids.